This T cell receptor beta chain was identified in a study of shared T cell receptors in the human thymus. CDR1 and CDR2 from the germline V gene are LNHNV and YYDKDF (reference sequence). The CDR3 is made up of 15 amino acids. V shed 0 bases and J shed 3 bases, with 11 bases lying between them. TCRdb keeps only in-frame clones here, not all; method: immunoSEQ multiplex PCR. The sample has some 660,000 clones, around 87% seen once; the top ten hold 0.009% to 0.0095%. These same data were also listed under a study on human thymus T cells. From that paper: The thymus was resected at corrective cardiac surgery.

The sample comprised thymocytes. V and J are TRBV15 and TRBJ1-2; no clear D. This TCR came from a boy younger than two with a congenital heart defect. CDR3 sequence reads: CATSREVLPDYGYTF. The CDR3 nucleotides are TGTGCCACCAGCAGAGAAGTTCTGCCGGACTATGGCTACACCTTC. The variable domain in full, completed from reference TRBV15 and TRBJ1-2, reads DAMVIQNPRYQVTQFGKPVTLSCSQTLNHNVMYWYQQKSSQAPKLLFHYYDKDFNNEADTPDNFQSRRPNTSFCFLDIRSPGLGDTAMYLCATSREVLPDYGYTFGSGTRLTVV.